The 24 T cell receptor beta chains below come from one sample, sequenced in a study of technical replicates of blood from several donors. The assay was immunoSEQ multiplex PCR, and TCRdb's table has in-frame clones only and misses some. This repertoire shows roughly 62,000 clones, just under 90% found once; its top ten account for around 4.9%. Material for sequencing was PBMCs. The receptors were gathered from a human donor in good health. Some clones in this sample may be carry-over from other donors' samples.

The V and J genes are TRBV9 and TRBJ2-5; 7 bases match TRBD1. V dropped 2 bases and J dropped 5; count of bases not matched to a gene: 9. CDR3 length: 15 amino acids. Germline CDR1 SGDLS, CDR2 YYNGEE. CDR3 in amino acids: CASSVTGVSWETQYF. The CDR3 DNA is TGTGCCAGCAGCGTCACAGGGGTCTCCTGGGAGACCCAGTACTTC.

CDR3 protein: CASSWDRKLNTEAFF. The CDR3 DNA follows: TGCGCCAGCAGCTGGGACAGAAAACTGAACACTGAAGCTTTCTTT. The chain employs TRBV5-1 and TRBJ1-1, with 7 bases aligning to TRBD1. Germline assignment: CDR1 SGHRS and CDR2 YFSETQ. V trimming: 3 bases; J trimming: 0 bases; junction bases outside the gene matches: 5. The CDR3 is 15 amino acids.

The rearrangement links TRBV11-1 to TRBJ2-7, with a weak D call TRBD2 (5 bases). This CDR3 has 12 residues. Germline V lookup: CDR1 SGHAT, CDR2 FQDESV (reference sequence). V was shortened by 6 bases and J by 5 bases, with 11 bases between the two germline ends. The DNA for the CDR3 is TGTGCCAGCAGTACCAGAGGGCACGAGCAGTACTTC. Protein sequence: CASSTRGHEQYF.

In its sample, this clone was seen once. The V and J genes are TRBV23-1 and TRBJ1-2, with D perhaps TRBD1 (5 bases). TRBV23-1 is filed as an ORF, its function uncertain. The ends were cut back, 4 bases at V and 1 base at J, with 7 bases in the middle. The CDR3 is 13 residues long. CDR3 nucleotides: TGCGCCAGCAGTCCCGACAGTAACTATGGCTACACCTTC. Translated: CASSPDSNYGYTF.

This chain joins TRBV7-9 and TRBJ2-7; 12 bases map to TRBD2. The CDR3 totals 15 residues. The germline V gene has CDR1 SEHNR and CDR2 FQNEAQ (reference sequence). V lost 1 base, J lost 3 bases, and 1 base stayed unmatched. CDR3 sequence (DNA): TGTGCCAGCAGCTTAGTGGGACTAGCGGGCTACGAGCAGTACTTC. Its protein product is CASSLVGLAGYEQYF.

The rearrangement uses TRBV11-1 and TRBJ2-7, with a tentative D call TRBD1 (5 bases). Trimming pared 1 base from V and 6 bases from J, leaving 16 bases between. The CDR3 consists of 15 residues. Looked up from germline, CDR1 is SGHAT and CDR2 is FQDESV (reference sequence). The CDR3 reads CASSLDGRAGFEQYF. Here the CDR3 DNA reads TGTGCCAGCAGCTTAGATGGCAGGGCCGGTTTCGAGCAGTACTTC.

As DNA, the CDR3 is TGTGCCAGCAGCCATTCCGTCGAGCAGTACTTC. This codes for CASSHSVEQYF. The J gene is TRBJ2-7, the V gene TRBV14, with D hard to call. Germline V gene data show CDR1 as SGHDN and CDR2 as FVKESK. CDR3 length: 11 residues. Between the trimmed V and J ends, which lost 3 bases and 6 bases, there was a span of 6 bases.

This chain links TRBV27 with TRBJ1-3; weak D call: TRBD1 (6 bases). Trimming took off 5 bases at V and 5 bases at J, with 16 bases between the two ends. The CDR3 consists of 15 residues. Germline assignment: CDR1 MNHEY and CDR2 SMNVEV (reference sequence). Here the CDR3 DNA reads TGTGCCAGCAGTCCAAACAGGGAAACTAGAAACACCATATATTTT. Its protein is CASSPNRETRNTIYF.

The gene calls are TRBV11-2 and TRBJ1-2, with D uncertain. Germline V gene sequence: CDR1 SGHAT, CDR2 FQNNGV. The CDR3 consists of 15 residues. Between the trimmed V and J ends, which lost 5 bases and 0 bases, there was a span of 13 bases. CDR3: CASSRAGGSNYGYTF. Written as DNA, the CDR3 is TGTGCCAGCAGCCGAGCGGGAGGATCTAACTATGGCTACACCTTC.

J is TRBJ2-3 and V is TRBV4-1; unclear D gene. CDR3 size: 13 residues. Germline V gene lookup returns CDR1 MGHRA and CDR2 YSYEKL. The germline V and J ends were trimmed by 4 bases and 0 bases, with 5 bases remaining between them. CDR3 in amino acids: CASSPLSTDTQYF. CDR3 nucleotide sequence: TGCGCCAGCAGCCCCCTCAGCACAGATACGCAGTATTTT.

This chain joins TRBV7-2 and TRBJ2-5; perhaps TRBD2 as D (5 bases). Trimming shortened V by 1 base and J by 5 bases, and 11 bases separated the two germline ends. Germline V gene lookup returns CDR1 SGHTA and CDR2 FQGNSA. The CDR3 is 14 residues long. CDR3 sequence reads: CASSLVLAWETQYF. The CDR3 DNA sequence: TGTGCCAGCAGCTTAGTTCTAGCCTGGGAGACCCAGTACTTC.

The sample holds one count of this clone. The chain carries TRBV4-3 and TRBJ1-6; TRBD1 aligns across 7 bases. The CDR3 totals 16 residues. V trimming: 0 bases; J trimming: 13 bases; junction bases outside the gene matches: 12. Germline CDR1 is LGHNA and CDR2 is YSLEER. The CDR3 region has the DNA TGCGCCAGCAGCCAAGAAAGCAGACAGGGAATTGATCCCCTCCACTTT. Translation: CASSQESRQGIDPLHF.

This clone was counted between two and nine times. The chain couples TRBV7-9 to TRBJ1-1; D ambiguous. The germline V gene encodes CDR1 SEHNR and CDR2 FQNEAQ (reference sequence). This CDR3 is built from 18 residues. Trimming took 6 bases from V and 7 from J, leaving 30 bases between them. CDR3 bases: TGTGCCAGCAGACCGGTTGGGTCGGAATTCGGGGATTCTGATGAAGCTTTCTTT. This encodes CASRPVGSEFGDSDEAFF.

CDR3 nucleotide sequence: TGCAGTGCGCCAAGAGAGGCTGAAGCTTTCTTT. It translates to CSAPREAEAFF. The chain combines TRBV20-1 with TRBJ1-1; no definite D call. The V gene's germline CDR1 is DFQATT and CDR2 SNEGSKA (reference sequence). The CDR3 consists of 11 residues. With 6 bases removed from V and 6 bases from J, the gap between germline ends came to 11 bases.

The chain is built from TRBV29-1 and TRBJ1-4; 8 nucleotides match TRBD1. V lost 3 bases to trimming and J lost 5 bases; unmatched junction nucleotides: 11. The CDR3 runs to 16 residues. Germline CDR1 is SQVTM and CDR2 is ANQGSEA. CDR3 in DNA: TGCAGCGTTGAGGCAGGGGGCCCCCTGGGGAATGAAAAACTGTTTTTT. Encoded protein: CSVEAGGPLGNEKLFF.

This chain connects TRBV9 to TRBJ2-1; D may be TRBD2 (6 bases). The CDR3 runs 11 residues. Trimming removed 4 bases at V and 13 bases at J, with 12 bases between. Per germline, CDR1 SGDLS and CDR2 YYNGEE. CDR3 protein: CASSPGTSQFF. CDR3 coding DNA: TGTGCCAGCAGCCCCGGGACTTCCCAGTTCTTC. Full variable domain (outside the CDR3, taken from reference TRBV9 and TRBJ2-1): DSGVTQTPKHLITATGQRVTLRCSPRSGDLSVYWYQQSLDQGLQFLIQYYNGEERAKGNILERFSAQQFPDLHSELNLSSLELGDSALYFCASSPGTSQFFGPGTRLTVL.

J is TRBJ1-5 and V is TRBV7-9; D is possibly TRBD1 (5 bases). CDR1 is SEHNR, CDR2 FQNEAQ, per germline (reference sequence). Trimming stripped 5 bases from V and 10 bases from J, with 18 bases between. The CDR3 spans 14 residues. DNA of the CDR3: TGTGCCAGCAGCATAGGGACGGGGGGTGGTCCCCAGCATTTT. Its protein product is CASSIGTGGGPQHF.

V and J are TRBV7-3 and TRBJ2-2; TRBD1 matches at 7 bases. This CDR3 has 13 amino acids. Germline lookup yields CDR1 SGHTA and CDR2 FQGTGA. V shed 5 bases, J shed 6 bases, and the junction held 3 bases outside the gene matches. CDR3 sequence: CASSTDRAGELFF. CDR3 DNA: TGTGCCAGCAGCACAGACAGGGCCGGGGAGCTGTTTTTT.

As DNA, the CDR3 is TGTGCCTGGAGTTTAATGACTAGCGACAATGAGCAGTTCTTC. This codes for CAWSLMTSDNEQFF. The V call is TRBV30, the J call TRBJ2-1; 8 bases map to TRBD2. V lost 2 bases, J lost 5 bases, and 5 bases stayed unmatched. Per the germline V gene, CDR1 is GTSNPN and CDR2 is SVGIG (reference sequence). The length of the CDR3 is 14 residues. The entire variable domain, with the rest obtained from reference TRBV30 and TRBJ2-1, is as follows: SQTIHQWPATLVQPVGSPLSLECTVEGTSNPNLYWYRQAAGRGLQLLFYSVGIGQISSEVPQNLSASRPQDRQFILSSKKLLLSDSGFYLCAWSLMTSDNEQFFGPGTRLTVL.

V is TRBV7-9 and J is TRBJ2-1, with 7 bases fitting TRBD1. V was pared by 5 bases and J by 4 bases, with 11 bases of the junction left unmatched. Germline CDR1 SEHNR, CDR2 FQNEAQ (reference sequence). The CDR3 is 16 residues long. In DNA form, the CDR3 reads TGTGCCAGCAGCCCAGCTCGGACAGGTTCTTACAATGAGCAGTTCTTC. Translation gives CASSPARTGSYNEQFF.

The chain uses TRBV30 and TRBJ1-1; TRBD1 aligns across 8 bases. CDR3 size: 13 residues. Per the germline V gene, CDR1 is GTSNPN and CDR2 is SVGIG (reference sequence). V shed 2 bases and J 4 bases; nucleotides not matched to a gene: 3. In DNA, the CDR3 is TGTGCCTGGAGTTTAGACAGGGGCACTGAAGCTTTCTTT. Translation gives CAWSLDRGTEAFF. Full variable domain (rest looked up from reference TRBV30 and TRBJ1-1): SQTIHQWPATLVQPVGSPLSLECTVEGTSNPNLYWYRQAAGRGLQLLFYSVGIGQISSEVPQNLSASRPQDRQFILSSKKLLLSDSGFYLCAWSLDRGTEAFFGQGTRLTVV.

The V call is TRBV29-1, the J call TRBJ1-2; weak D call: TRBD1 (6 bases). Germline assignment: CDR1 SQVTM and CDR2 ANQGSEA. This CDR3 has 17 residues. V was trimmed by 5 bases and J by 1 base, leaving 23 bases between them. CDR3 residues: CSVRGARGGALNYGYTF. The CDR3 DNA is TGCAGCGTTAGAGGAGCTCGGGGGGGGGCGCTTAACTATGGCTACACCTTC.

The chain carries TRBV4-3 and TRBJ2-7, with a tentative D call TRBD2 (5 bases). V was pared by 0 bases and J by 2 bases, with 11 bases between. In germline, CDR1 is LGHNA, CDR2 YSLEER. The CDR3 spans 15 residues. This chain's CDR3 is CASSQDRGLAYEQYF. The CDR3 DNA sequence: TGCGCCAGCAGCCAAGATCGAGGACTTGCCTACGAGCAGTACTTC.

The chain employs TRBV6-1 and TRBJ1-2, with 8 nucleotides matching TRBD1. Trimming cost V 4 bases and J 5 bases; bases outside gene matches: 3. The germline V gene encodes CDR1 MNHNS and CDR2 SASEGT. The CDR3 length is 13 residues. DNA of the CDR3: TGTGCCAGCAGTGTGACAGGGGAATATGGCTACACCTTC. Translation: CASSVTGEYGYTF.